The 25 T cell receptor beta chains in this list originate from one sample, sequenced in a study of blood T cell repertoires in COVID-19 (dated by TCRdb to 2018 to 2020). The library was built by means of the immunoSEQ multiplex PCR assay. TCRdb took this table from immuneACCESS and kept in-frame rearrangements with V and J called. Such tables lack part of the clones; where checked against another copy, unresolved V genes explain under half of the gap, and the rest is unexplained. This sample holds fewer than 150,000 clones; more than 65% were observed only once. The ten largest clones take up more than 7% of the sample. The sample comprised peripheral blood. The receptor source for this set is a human donor in a cohort sampled during active COVID-19.

The V call is TRBV27, the J call TRBJ2-2; D not resolved. The germline CDR1 and CDR2 sequences are MNHEY and SMNVEV (reference sequence). Trimming cost V 0 bases and J 4 bases, with 9 bases left between them. The CDR3 consists of 15 residues. CDR3 sequence: CASSLSPPSTGELFF. CDR3 in DNA: TGTGCCAGCAGTTTATCCCCCCCGAGCACCGGGGAGCTGTTTTTT.

The chain uses TRBV7-9 and TRBJ2-7, with a weak D call TRBD1 (6 bases). Between the trimmed V and J ends, which lost 5 bases and 6 bases, there was a span of 17 bases. Germline-derived CDR1 and CDR2 are SEHNR and FQNEAQ (reference sequence). This CDR3 has 14 residues. CDR3: CASSPGTIRSEQYF. Written as DNA, the CDR3 is TGTGCCAGCAGCCCGGGGACAATTCGTTCCGAGCAGTACTTC.

V gene TRBV7-6 combines with J gene TRBJ2-2; the match to TRBD2 covers 10 bases. The CDR3 is 17 amino acids. Germline assignment: CDR1 SGHVS and CDR2 FNYEAQ. V lost 1 base and J lost 0; bases outside the gene matches: 2. CDR3 bases: TGTGCCAGCAGCTTAGGTAGCGGGGGGCCGAACACCGGGGAGCTGTTTTTT. It codes for CASSLGSGGPNTGELFF.

The chain is built from TRBV28 and TRBJ1-3; TRBD1 aligns across 7 bases. CDR1 and CDR2 (germline): MDHEN, SYDVKM. The length of the CDR3 is 14 residues. V lost 5 bases to trimming and J lost 2 bases; unmatched junction nucleotides: 3. CDR3 in DNA: TGTGCCAGCAGTGACAGGGAAGCTGGAAACACCATATATTTT. The encoded protein is CASSDREAGNTIYF.

The chain joins TRBV5-4 to TRBJ1-2; TRBD1 aligns across 8 bases. CDR1 SGHNT and CDR2 YYREEE come from the germline V gene (reference sequence). The CDR3 runs 14 residues. Trimming cost V 3 bases and J 4 bases; bases outside gene matches: 5. The CDR3 sequence: CASSSQGGGYGYTF. The CDR3 DNA is TGTGCCAGCAGCTCACAGGGGGGAGGCTATGGCTACACCTTC.

The V and J genes are TRBV10-3 and TRBJ1-2; D unresolved. CDR3 length equals 14 residues. In germline, CDR1 is ENHRY, CDR2 SYGVKD. V gave up 0 bases and J gave up 6 bases, with 11 bases separating them. CDR3 amino acids: CAISESTRADGYTF. The DNA of the CDR3 is TGTGCCATCAGTGAGTCGACGAGGGCTGATGGCTACACCTTC.

J is TRBJ2-7 and V is TRBV5-1, with TRBD1 as a possible D gene (5 bases). Germline CDR1 is SGHRS and CDR2 is YFSETQ. Trimming removed 4 bases from V and 0 bases from J, with 14 bases in between. The CDR3 sequence is 15 residues long. CDR3: CASSANTGFSYEQYF. CDR3 bases: TGCGCCAGCAGCGCCAACACAGGCTTCTCCTACGAGCAGTACTTC. Filled out from reference TRBV5-1 and TRBJ2-7, the complete variable domain reads KAGVTQTPRYLIKTRGQQVTLSCSPISGHRSVSWYQQTPGQGLQFLFEYFSETQRNKGNFPGRFSGRQFSNSRSEMNVSTLELGDSALYLCASSANTGFSYEQYFGPGTRLTVT.

This clone was seen just once. J is TRBJ1-6 and V is TRBV10-3; D is perhaps TRBD1 (6 bases). The CDR3 contains 14 residues. Trimming removed 7 bases from V and 8 bases from J, with 15 bases in between. Germline-derived CDR1 and CDR2 are ENHRY and SYGVKD. CDR3 nucleotide sequence: TGTGCCATCACCCAGGGGTATGAGGATTCACCCCTCCACTTT. Translated: CAITQGYEDSPLHF.

Remarks on this clone: Other DNA sequences in the sample encode the same CDR3. The chain recombines TRBV7-9 with TRBJ2-3; D remains ambiguous. The CDR3 has 11 amino acids. The V gene lost 5 bases and the J gene lost 4 bases, with 4 bases spanning the gap. In germline, CDR1 is SEHNR, CDR2 FQNEAQ (reference sequence). The CDR3 is CASSPADTQYF. CDR3 bases: TGTGCCAGCAGCCCCGCAGATACGCAGTATTTT.

The chain links TRBV28 to TRBJ2-1; TRBD2 matches 11 bases. The V and J ends lost 5 bases and 5 bases, in that order; junction bases with no gene match: 11. CDR3 length: 17 residues. CDR1 and CDR2 from the germline V gene are MDHEN and SYDVKM. The CDR3: CASSPTVAGGPNNEQFF. The CDR3 region has the DNA TGTGCCAGCAGTCCGACCGTAGCGGGGGGGCCTAACAATGAGCAGTTCTTC.

The V call is TRBV9, the J call TRBJ2-2, with D hard to call. The CDR3 runs to 13 residues. Trimming removed 4 bases from V and 0 bases from J, with 4 bases in between. Germline CDR1 reads SGDLS; CDR2 reads YYNGEE. CDR3 sequence reads: CASSPTNTGELFF. CDR3 bases: TGTGCCAGCAGCCCCACGAACACCGGGGAGCTGTTTTTT.

This rearrangement joins TRBV11-2 to TRBJ2-7; 8 bases agree with TRBD1. Germline assignment: CDR1 SGHAT and CDR2 FQNNGV. Trimming took 5 bases from V and 5 from J; bases not matched to a gene: 2. The CDR3 contains 12 residues. CDR3 DNA: TGTGCCAGCAGCCCGGACAGGGACGAGCAGTACTTC. Its translation is CASSPDRDEQYF.

The V call is TRBV4-1, the J call TRBJ2-2; 10 nucleotides line up with TRBD1. Trimming cost V 2 bases and J 2 bases; bases outside gene matches: 5. CDR3 length equals 17 residues. The germline V gene has CDR1 MGHRA and CDR2 YSYEKL. Written as DNA, the CDR3 is TGCGCCAGCAGCCAACTGACAGGGGGCTATAACACCGGGGAGCTGTTTTTT. Amino acids: CASSQLTGGYNTGELFF.

In this sample, this clone turned up a few times. The gene calls are TRBV7-3 and TRBJ2-2; TRBD2 matches 10 bases. From germline, CDR1 is SGHTA and CDR2 FQGTGA. The ends lost 4 bases at V and 4 bases at J; junction bases unmatched: 6. CDR3 size: 16 residues. The CDR3 sequence: CASSSPGLASTGELFF. For the CDR3, the DNA is TGTGCCAGCAGCTCGCCGGGACTAGCGAGCACCGGGGAGCTGTTTTTT.

This chain joins TRBV19 and TRBJ1-4; 11 nucleotides align to TRBD1. This CDR3 comprises 15 residues. V lost 5 bases to trimming and J lost 8 bases; unmatched junction nucleotides: 7. Germline lookup yields CDR1 LNHDA and CDR2 SQIVND (reference sequence). The CDR3 loop is CASSPSGTGGEKLFF. The CDR3 nucleotides are TGTGCCAGTAGTCCCTCAGGGACAGGGGGGGAAAAACTGTTTTTT.

V and J are TRBV28 and TRBJ1-2, with D perhaps matching TRBD1 (6 bases). The CDR3 extends over 12 amino acids. The germline CDR1 and CDR2 sequences are MDHEN and SYDVKM. Trimming shortened V by 4 bases and J by 5 bases, and 8 bases separated the two germline ends. The CDR3 loop is CASSYRAYGYTF. Written as DNA, the CDR3 is TGTGCCAGCAGTTACAGGGCGTATGGCTACACCTTC.

V and J are TRBV5-6 and TRBJ1-1, with D maybe TRBD1 (5 bases). Per the germline V gene, CDR1 is SGHDT and CDR2 is YYEEEE. This CDR3 region has 14 residues. Trimming took off 4 bases at V and 5 bases at J, with 15 bases between the two ends. The DNA of the CDR3 is TGTGCCAGCAGCCCGGGCGGGGGAGAAACTGAAGCTTTCTTT. It codes for CASSPGGGETEAFF.

For the CDR3, the DNA is TGTGCCAGCAGTCACGGACAGATCTACGAGCAGTACTTC. Translated, it gives CASSHGQIYEQYF. The V and J genes are TRBV7-6 and TRBJ2-7, with a weak D call TRBD1 (6 bases). V lost 6 bases and J lost 3, with 12 bases in between. The V gene's germline CDR1 is SGHVS and CDR2 FNYEAQ. This CDR3 region has 13 residues.

The J gene is TRBJ2-4, the V gene TRBV27; 16 bases are shared with TRBD2. This CDR3 has 17 residues. The ends lost 5 bases at V and 10 bases at J; junction bases unmatched: 11. Germline V gene sequence: CDR1 MNHEY, CDR2 SMNVEV (reference sequence). This CDR3 reads CASSGTSGGAGFLIQYF. Written as DNA, the CDR3 is TGTGCCAGCAGTGGGACTAGCGGGGGGGCGGGATTTTTAATTCAGTACTTC.

The chain uses TRBV6-5 and TRBJ2-7, with 8 bases that match TRBD1. Germline V CDR1 and CDR2: MNHEY, SVGAGI. The CDR3 spans 13 residues. Trimming took 5 bases from V and 4 from J; bases not matched to a gene: 4. CDR3 region: CASSLDRGYEQYF. The CDR3 region has the DNA TGTGCCAGCAGTCTAGACAGGGGTTACGAGCAGTACTTC.

The genes are TRBV5-1 and TRBJ1-3, with 12 bases that match TRBD1. V lost 2 bases, J lost 0 bases, and 3 bases stayed unmatched. Per the germline V gene, CDR1 is SGHRS and CDR2 is YFSETQ. This CDR3 contains 17 residues. The CDR3 DNA is TGCGCCAGCAGCTTCGGGACAGGGGGCTTCTCTGGAAACACCATATATTTT. Protein product: CASSFGTGGFSGNTIYF.

The chain joins TRBV7-9 to TRBJ2-6; D is unresolved. CDR1 SEHNR and CDR2 FQNEAQ come from the germline V gene (reference sequence). Trimming cost V 5 bases and J 2 bases, with 13 bases left between them. This CDR3 has 16 residues. CDR3 coding DNA: TGTGCCAGCAGCCAAGCTGGGCCGACTGGGGCCAACGTCCTGACTTTC. It encodes CASSQAGPTGANVLTF. Based on the CDR3 plus reference TRBV7-9 and TRBJ2-6, the full variable domain is DTGVSQNPRHKITKRGQNVTFRCDPISEHNRLYWYRQTLGQGPEFLTYFQNEAQLEKSRLLSDRFSAERPKGSFSTLEIQRTEQGDSAMYLCASSQAGPTGANVLTFGAGSRLTVL.

The chain carries TRBV5-6 and TRBJ1-1, with D perhaps TRBD1 (6 bases). V lost 0 bases and J lost 0, with 12 bases in between. CDR1 SGHDT and CDR2 YYEEEE come from the germline V gene. The CDR3 is made up of 16 amino acids. In DNA form, the CDR3 reads TGTGCCAGCAGCTTGGCGGGGGGGGCGATGAACACTGAAGCTTTCTTT. It encodes CASSLAGGAMNTEAFF.

This clone was observed a handful of times. The chain recombines TRBV15 with TRBJ1-3, with TRBD1 matching 7 bases. CDR1 LNHNV and CDR2 YYDKDF come from the germline V gene (reference sequence). This CDR3 has 15 amino acids. Losses at the gene ends were 3 bases for V and 4 bases for J; bases not matched to a gene: 6. The CDR3: CATSRAGTAGNTIYF. CDR3 nucleotide sequence: TGTGCCACCAGCAGGGCCGGGACAGCAGGAAACACCATATATTTT.

CDR3 loop: CAISGGRSNTGELFF. The CDR3 coding sequence is TGTGCCATCAGTGGGGGCAGGTCGAACACCGGGGAGCTGTTTTTT. The genes are TRBV10-3 and TRBJ2-2, with D tentatively TRBD1 (5 bases). This CDR3 spans 15 amino acids. CDR1 and CDR2 from the germline V gene are ENHRY and SYGVKD. V lost 4 bases to trimming and J lost 0 bases, with 9 bases between them.